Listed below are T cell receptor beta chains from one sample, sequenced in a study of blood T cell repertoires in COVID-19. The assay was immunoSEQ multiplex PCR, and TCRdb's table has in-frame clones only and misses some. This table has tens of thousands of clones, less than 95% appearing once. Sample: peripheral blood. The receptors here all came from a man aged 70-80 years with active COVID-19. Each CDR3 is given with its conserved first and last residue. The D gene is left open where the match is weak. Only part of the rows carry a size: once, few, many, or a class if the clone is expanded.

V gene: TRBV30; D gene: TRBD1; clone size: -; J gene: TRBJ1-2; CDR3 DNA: TGTGCCGGGGGGCGACAGGGATTCTATGGCTACACCTTC; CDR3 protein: CAGGRQGFYGYTF
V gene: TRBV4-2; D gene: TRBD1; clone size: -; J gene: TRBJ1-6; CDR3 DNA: TGTGCCAGCAGCCAAGATTGGAAGTACAGGGGGCGTTTGTCACCCCTCCACTTT; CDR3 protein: CASSQDWKYRGRLSPLHF
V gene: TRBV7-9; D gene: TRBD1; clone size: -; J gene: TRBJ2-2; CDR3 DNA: TGTGCCAGCAGACAGGGGGCCGGGGAGCTGTTTTTT; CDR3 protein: CASRQGAGELFF
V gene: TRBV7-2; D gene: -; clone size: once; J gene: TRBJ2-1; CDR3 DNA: TGTGCCAGCAGCTTTCTCCCCGCGACTACCAGCTCCTACAATGAGCAGTTCTTC; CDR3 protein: CASSFLPATTSSYNEQFF
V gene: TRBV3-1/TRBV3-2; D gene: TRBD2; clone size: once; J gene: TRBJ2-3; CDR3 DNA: TGTGCCAGCAGCCTGCGGAAAGATAGCGGGAGGACATATACGCAGTATTTT; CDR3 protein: CASSLRKDSGRTYTQYF
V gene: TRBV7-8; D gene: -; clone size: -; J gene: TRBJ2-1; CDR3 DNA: TGTGCCAGCAGCTTAGGGCAGGGGAGTAACAATGAGCAGTTCTTC; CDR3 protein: CASSLGQGSNNEQFF
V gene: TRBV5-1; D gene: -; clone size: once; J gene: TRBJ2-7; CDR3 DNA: TGCGCCAGCAGCTTGGGTGGACACAGTAGCTCCTACGAGCAGTACTTC; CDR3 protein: CASSLGGHSSSYEQYF
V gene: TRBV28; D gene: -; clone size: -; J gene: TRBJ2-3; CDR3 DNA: TGTGCCAGCAGTTCCTCCGGGAGCACAGATACGCAGTATTTT; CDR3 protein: CASSSSGSTDTQYF
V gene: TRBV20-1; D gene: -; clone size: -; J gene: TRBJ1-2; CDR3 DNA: TGCAGTGCTAATTCCGGCTATGGCTACACCTTC; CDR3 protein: CSANSGYGYTF
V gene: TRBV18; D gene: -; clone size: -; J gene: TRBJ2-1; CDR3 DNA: TGTGCCAGCTCACGCTACTCCGGGACAACTGGGTACAATGAGCAGTTCTTC; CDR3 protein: CASSRYSGTTGYNEQFF
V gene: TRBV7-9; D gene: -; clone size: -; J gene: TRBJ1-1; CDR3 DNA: TGTGCCAGCAGAGACAGAGTGAACACTGAAGCTTTCTTT; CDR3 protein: CASRDRVNTEAFF
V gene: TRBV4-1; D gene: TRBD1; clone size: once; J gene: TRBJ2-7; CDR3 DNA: TGCGCCAGCAGCCCAGGACAGGGACCCTCCTCCTACGAGCAGTACTTC; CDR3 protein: CASSPGQGPSSYEQYF
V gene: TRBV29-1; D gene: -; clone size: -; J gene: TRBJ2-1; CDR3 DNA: TGCAGCGTTGGGAGGGGTCCTAACAATGAGCAGTTCTTC; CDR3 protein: CSVGRGPNNEQFF
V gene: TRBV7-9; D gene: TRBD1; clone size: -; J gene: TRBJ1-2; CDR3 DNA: TGTGCCAGCAGCTTAGGGGGACAGGACCTTGGGTATGGCTACACCTTC; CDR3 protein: CASSLGGQDLGYGYTF
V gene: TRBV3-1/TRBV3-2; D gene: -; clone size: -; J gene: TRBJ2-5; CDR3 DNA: TGTGCCAGCAGCCCCTCCCTCCCAGGAGGAGAGACCCAGTACTTC; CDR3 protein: CASSPSLPGGETQYF
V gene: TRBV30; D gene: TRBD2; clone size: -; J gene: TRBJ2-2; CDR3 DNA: TGTGCCTGGGTGCATTGGCGGGGGGGCGTCGGGGAGCTGTTTTTT; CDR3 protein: CAWVHWRGGVGELFF
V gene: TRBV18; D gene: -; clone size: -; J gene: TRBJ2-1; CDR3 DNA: TGTGCCAGCTCACCATTTAGGAGCTCCTACAATGAGCAGTTCTTC; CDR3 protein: CASSPFRSSYNEQFF
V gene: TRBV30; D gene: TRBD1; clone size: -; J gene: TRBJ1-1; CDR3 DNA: TGTGCCTGGAGTGGCAAGGGACAGGGGAACACTGAAGCTTTCTTT; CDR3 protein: CAWSGKGQGNTEAFF
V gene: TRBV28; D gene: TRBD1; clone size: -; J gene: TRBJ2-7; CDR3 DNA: TGTGCCAGCAGTTGGGACAGTGTCTACGAGCAGTACTTC; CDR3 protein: CASSWDSVYEQYF
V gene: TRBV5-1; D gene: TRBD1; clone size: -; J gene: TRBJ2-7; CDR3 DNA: TGCGCCAGCAGCCAGGACCTACAGGGGCGCTACGAGCAGTACTTC; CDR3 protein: CASSQDLQGRYEQYF
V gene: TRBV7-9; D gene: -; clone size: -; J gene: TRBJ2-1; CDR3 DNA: TGTGCCAGCAGCCCCACAGGGGGGGCCGATGAGCAGTTCTTC; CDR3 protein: CASSPTGGADEQFF
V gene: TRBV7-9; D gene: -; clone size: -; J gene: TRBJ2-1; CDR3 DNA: TGTGCCAGCAGCTTTGTACGGGAACGGCAGTTCTTC; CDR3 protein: CASSFVRERQFF
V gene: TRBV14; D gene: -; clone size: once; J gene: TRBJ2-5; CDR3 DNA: TGTGCCAGCAGACTTACGGGTTGGGAGACCCAGTACTTC; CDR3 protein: CASRLTGWETQYF
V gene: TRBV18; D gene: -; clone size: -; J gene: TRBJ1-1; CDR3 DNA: TGTGCCAGCCCAGGCTTGGCGGGAATGGACACTGAAGCTTTCTTT; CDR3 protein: CASPGLAGMDTEAFF
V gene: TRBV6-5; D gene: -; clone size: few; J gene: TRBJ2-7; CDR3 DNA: TGTGCCAGTGGAGGGGACGTCTACGAGCAGTACTTC; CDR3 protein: CASGGDVYEQYF
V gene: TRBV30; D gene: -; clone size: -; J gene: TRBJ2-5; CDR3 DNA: TGTGCCTGGAGTGCAGGGACTCAGAATTACCAAGAGACCCAGTACTTC; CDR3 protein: CAWSAGTQNYQETQYF
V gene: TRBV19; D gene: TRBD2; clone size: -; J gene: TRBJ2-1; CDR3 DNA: TGTGCCAGACCGGGACTAATCAATGAGCAGTTCTTC; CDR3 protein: CARPGLINEQFF
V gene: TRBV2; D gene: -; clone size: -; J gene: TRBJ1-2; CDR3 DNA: TGTGCCAGCAGGACCGACAGAACTAACTATGGCTACACCTTC; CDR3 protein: CASRTDRTNYGYTF
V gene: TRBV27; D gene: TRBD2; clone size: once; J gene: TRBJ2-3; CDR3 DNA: TGTGCCAGCATAGCGGGGGGCACAGATACGCAGTATTTT; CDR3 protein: CASIAGGTDTQYF
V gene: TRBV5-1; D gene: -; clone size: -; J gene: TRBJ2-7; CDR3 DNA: TGCGCCAGCAGCTTGGGCAGGGGTTCCTACGAGCAGTACTTC; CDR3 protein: CASSLGRGSYEQYF
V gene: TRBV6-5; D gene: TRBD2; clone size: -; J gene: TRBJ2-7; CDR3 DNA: TGTGCCAGCAGGAGAGCGGGGGTAAGAAACGAGCAGTACTTC; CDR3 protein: CASRRAGVRNEQYF
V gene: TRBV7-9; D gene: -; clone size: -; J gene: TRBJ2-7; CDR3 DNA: TGTGCCAGCAGCTTAGCATCAGGGGTCTCCTACGAGCAGTACTTC; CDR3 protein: CASSLASGVSYEQYF
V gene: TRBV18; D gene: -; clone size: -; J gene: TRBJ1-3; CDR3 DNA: TGTGCCAGCTCCCCCGCTAGAGTCTCCCTCTCTGGAAACACCATATATTTT; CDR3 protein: CASSPARVSLSGNTIYF
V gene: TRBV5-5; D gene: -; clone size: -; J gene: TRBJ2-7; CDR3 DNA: TGTGCCAGCAGCTTGGGGCTAGCCCCCTACGAGCAGTACTTC; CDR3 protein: CASSLGLAPYEQYF
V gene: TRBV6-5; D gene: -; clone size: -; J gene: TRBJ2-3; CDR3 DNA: TGTGCCACTCGCTCACTAGTTGCAGATACGCAGTATTTT; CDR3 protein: CATRSLVADTQYF
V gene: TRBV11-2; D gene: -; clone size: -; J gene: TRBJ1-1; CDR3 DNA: TGTGCCAGCAGCTTGGTAGAGAACACTGAAGCTTTCTTT; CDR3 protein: CASSLVENTEAFF
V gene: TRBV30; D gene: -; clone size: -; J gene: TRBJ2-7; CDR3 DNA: TGTGCTTCCGCCCAAAACGGCGAGCAGTACTTC; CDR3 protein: CASAQNGEQYF
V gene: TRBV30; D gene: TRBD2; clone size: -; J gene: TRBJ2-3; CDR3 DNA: TGTGCCTGTAGCGGGAGCACAGATACGCAGTATTTT; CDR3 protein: CACSGSTDTQYF
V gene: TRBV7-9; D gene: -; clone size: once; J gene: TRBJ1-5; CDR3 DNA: TGTGCCAGCAGCCGAGGGTTGAATCAGCCCCAGCATTTT; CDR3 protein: CASSRGLNQPQHF
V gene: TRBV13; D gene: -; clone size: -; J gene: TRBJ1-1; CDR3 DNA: TGTGCCAGCAGCTTACACCCTAAGAATATGAACACTGAAGCTTTCTTT; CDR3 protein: CASSLHPKNMNTEAFF
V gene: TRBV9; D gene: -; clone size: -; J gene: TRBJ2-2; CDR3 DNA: TGTGCCAGCAGCGTAGCACAGGGAAACACCGGGGAGCTGTTTTTT; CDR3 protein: CASSVAQGNTGELFF
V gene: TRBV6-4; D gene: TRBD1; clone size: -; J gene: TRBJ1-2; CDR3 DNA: TGTGCCAGCAGTGACTCGCTTAGAGCCGGGACAGGAGATAATAACTATGGCTACACCTTC; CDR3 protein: CASSDSLRAGTGDNNYGYTF
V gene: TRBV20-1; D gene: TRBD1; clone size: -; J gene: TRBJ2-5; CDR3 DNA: TGCAGTGCTAGTAGGCCAGGGGGAGAGACCCAGTACTTC; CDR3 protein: CSASRPGGETQYF
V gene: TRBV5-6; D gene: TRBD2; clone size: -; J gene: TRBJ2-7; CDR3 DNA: TGTGCCAGCAGCCCTTGGACTAGCCCTAGATACGAGCAGTACTTC; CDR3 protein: CASSPWTSPRYEQYF
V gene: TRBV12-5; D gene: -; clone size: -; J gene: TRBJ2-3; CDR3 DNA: TGTGCTAGTGGTTTGGGGACTCTCTGGACAGATACGCAGTATTTT; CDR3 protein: CASGLGTLWTDTQYF
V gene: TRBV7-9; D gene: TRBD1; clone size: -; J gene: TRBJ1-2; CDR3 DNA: TGTGCCAGCAGCGCGGGACAGGGGATGAACTTCGGGGGCTACACCTTC; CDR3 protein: CASSAGQGMNFGGYTF
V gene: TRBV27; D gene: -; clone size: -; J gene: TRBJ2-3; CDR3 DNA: TGTGCCAGCAGTTTATGGCTAGCCGGGAACGTGGGTACGCAGTATTTT; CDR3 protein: CASSLWLAGNVGTQYF
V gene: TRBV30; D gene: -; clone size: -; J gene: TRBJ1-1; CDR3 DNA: TGTGCCTGGAGTGTCCTCGGGGGGTATGCTTTCTTT; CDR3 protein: CAWSVLGGYAFF
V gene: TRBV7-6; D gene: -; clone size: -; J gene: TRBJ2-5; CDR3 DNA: TGTGCCAGCAGCTTAGACAGGGTAACTGAGACCCAGTACTTC; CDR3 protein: CASSLDRVTETQYF
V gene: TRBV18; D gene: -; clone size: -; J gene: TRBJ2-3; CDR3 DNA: TGTGCCAGCTCACCACGGGTAGGAGGGATTAGCACAGATACGCAGTATTTT; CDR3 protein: CASSPRVGGISTDTQYF
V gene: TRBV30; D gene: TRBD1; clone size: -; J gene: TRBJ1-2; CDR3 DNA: TGTGCCTGGAGTGTACGAGGGAGGCAGGGGGATGGCTACACCTTC; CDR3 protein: CAWSVRGRQGDGYTF
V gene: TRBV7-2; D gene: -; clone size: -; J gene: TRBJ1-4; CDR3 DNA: TGTGCCAGCAGCTTCCCATCAAATGAAAAACTGTTTTTT; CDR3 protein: CASSFPSNEKLFF
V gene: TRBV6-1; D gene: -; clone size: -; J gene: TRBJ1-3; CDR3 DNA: TGTGCCAGCAGTGAAATCCTTTCAGGGTTCTCTGGAAACACCATATATTTT; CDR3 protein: CASSEILSGFSGNTIYF
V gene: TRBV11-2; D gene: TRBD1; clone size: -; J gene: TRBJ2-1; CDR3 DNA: TGTGCCAGCAGCTTAGATACCGGGACAGTGATATACAATGAGCAGTTCTTC; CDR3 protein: CASSLDTGTVIYNEQFF
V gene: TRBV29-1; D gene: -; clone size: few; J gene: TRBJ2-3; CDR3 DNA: TGCAGCGTCGAAGGGGGGGGCACAGATACGCAGTATTTT; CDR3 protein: CSVEGGGTDTQYF
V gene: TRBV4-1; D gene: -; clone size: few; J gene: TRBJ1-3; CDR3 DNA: TGCGCCAGCAGCCAAGCACAGGAATCCTCTGGAAACACCATATATTTT; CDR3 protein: CASSQAQESSGNTIYF
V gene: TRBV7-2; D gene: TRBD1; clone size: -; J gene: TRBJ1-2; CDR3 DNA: TGTGCCAGCAGCTGGACAGGCACTGGCTACACCTTC; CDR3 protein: CASSWTGTGYTF
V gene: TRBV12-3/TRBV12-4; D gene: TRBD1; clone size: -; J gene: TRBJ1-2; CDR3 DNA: TGTGCCAGCAGTGGACAGGGGCACTATGGCTACACCTTC; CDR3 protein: CASSGQGHYGYTF
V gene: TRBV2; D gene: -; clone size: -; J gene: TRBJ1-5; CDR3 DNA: TGTGCCAGCTCCCCAACTCGGGGGGTCAGGGGCGCTCAGCCCCAGCATTTT; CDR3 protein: CASSPTRGVRGAQPQHF
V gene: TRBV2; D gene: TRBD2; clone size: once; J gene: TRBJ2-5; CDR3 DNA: TGTGCCACCGACGGGGGGGCGGGAGAGACCCAGTACTTC; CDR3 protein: CATDGGAGETQYF